The clone carrying this TCR beta chain was found a few times. The CDR3 contains 15 residues. Trimming shortened V by 5 bases and J by 4 bases, and 15 bases separated the two germline ends. This sample is drawn from a study of T cell repertoires in cytomegalovirus infection. TCRdb reprocessed the reads with MiXCR, giving one entry per CDR3 protein. The sample has 200,000 or so distinct CDR3 sequences; over 25% are singletons. The chain uses TRBV12-3 or TRBV12-4 and TRBJ1-3; D is unresolved. Specimen: PBMCs. The sequence derives from a human donor in good health (CMV status not recorded). Some clones in this sample may be carry-over from other donors' samples. The DNA of the CDR3 is TGTGCCAGCAGTCGGACCGTCCTCCGCGGAAACACCATATATTTT. Its protein is CASSRTVLRGNTIYF.